This record looks at one T cell receptor (beta chain) sequence and its context. Its specificity is not known. Germline values: CDR1 KGHSH, CDR2 LQKENI. The CDR3 has 14 residues. V dropped 3 bases and J dropped 1 base, with 9 bases sitting between them. The data derive from a study of cytomegalovirus exposure and HLA in healthy donors. Study-level points and caveats: According to an earlier analysis, most TCR beta V segments yielded productive rearrangements about 87% or about 30% of the time. Investigators reported about 160 TCR beta chains as tied to cytomegalovirus.

PCR amplification relied on 60 Vbeta primers (plus 13 Jbeta primers). Assay used: immunoSEQ multiplex PCR; TCRdb lists only in-frame clones, some missing. The sample comprises around 120,000 clones, roughly 78% of which are singletons, and more than 2.5% rests with the top ten. The source material was PBMCs. The clonotype was recovered from a male donor in good health and CMV-seronegative. The chain uses TRBV18 and TRBJ1-1; D gene unclear. CDR3 region: CASSPRPPNTEAFF. Here the CDR3 DNA reads TGTGCCAGCTCACCCAGGCCGCCGAACACTGAAGCTTTCTTT.